This T cell receptor beta chain was captured in a study of T cell repertoires in cytomegalovirus infection. Study summary: Recently identified HLA-C-restricted and well-studied HLA-B-restricted CMV epitopes were used. Indications of both CMV infection and matching HLA type were provided by public TCR beta signatures.

TCRdb re-called the reads with MiXCR, one entry per CDR3 protein. The table records roughly 280,000 distinct CDR3 sequences, around 20% of them present only once. Study-wide findings and caveats: CMV carriers with the relevant HLA were identified by cumulative public TCR beta family frequency. Dominant in the ex vivo response were TCR beta clonotypes restricted by HLA-C and specific for CMV.

Germline V gene lookup returns CDR1 LNHNV and CDR2 YYDKDF (reference sequence). This CDR3 region has 15 residues. Trimming took off 0 bases at V and 6 bases at J, with 15 bases between the two ends. Worth noting for this clonotype: Its antigen is unknown.

This sequence was found in a human donor in good health (CMV status not recorded). Some clones in this sample may be carry-over from other donors' samples. Here the sequenced sample was cultured PBMCs, taken from culture after CMV antigen stimulation. The V call is TRBV15, the J call TRBJ2-7; D remains ambiguous. CDR3 sequence reads: CATSREKGRSGEQYF. CDR3 nucleotides: TGTGCCACCAGCAGAGAAAAGGGCAGGTCTGGCGAGCAGTACTTC.